This is a list of T cell receptor beta chains from one sample in a study of blood T cell repertoires in COVID-19. Some clones are missing from TCRdb's copy, which holds only in-frame ones; the method was immunoSEQ multiplex PCR. In the table there are under 150,000 clones, over 80% of which are singletons. Sequencing was performed on peripheral blood. Receptor source: a woman aged 40-49 years with active or convalescent COVID-19. CDR3s include the opening cysteine and the closing phenylalanine or tryptophan. A D gene is named only where the DNA matches it firmly. For some rows the clone size is stated as once, few or many, or as a class when expanded; others skip it.

j_gene | d_gene | v_gene | len | abundance | CDR3nt | CDR3aa
TRBJ2-7 | TRBD1 | TRBV28 | 15 | . | TGTGCCAGCAGCCTCCCGAGGGACAGGGGTTACGAGCAGTACTTC | CASSLPRDRGYEQYF
TRBJ1-6 | TRBD1 | TRBV5-1 | 16 | . | TGCGCCAGCAGCTCGAACCCGGGACAGGCGGATTCACCCCTCCACTTT | CASSSNPGQADSPLHF
TRBJ1-1 | TRBD1 | TRBV29-1 | 13 | . | TGCAGCGTTCTTGGACAGGCTAACACTGAAGCTTTCTTT | CSVLGQANTEAFF
TRBJ2-5 | . | TRBV4-2 | 15 | once | TGTGCCAGCAGCAGCGGACGACTTGGACAAGAGACCCAGTACTTC | CASSSGRLGQETQYF
TRBJ2-1 | . | TRBV4-2 | 14 | once | TGTGCCAGCAGCCTCCATAGCTCCTACAATGAGCAGTTCTTC | CASSLHSSYNEQFF
TRBJ1-2 | . | TRBV15 | 14 | once | TGTGCCACCAGCAGAGACAACCGGAACTATGGCTACACCTTC | CATSRDNRNYGYTF
TRBJ1-2 | TRBD1 | TRBV27 | 15 | . | TGTGCCAGCAGCCCCGGACAGGGCTTTTGGTATGGCTACACCTTC | CASSPGQGFWYGYTF
TRBJ2-5 | TRBD1 | TRBV7-9 | 14 | . | TGTGCCAGCAACCCGGGACAGGGGGGAGAGACCCAGTACTTC | CASNPGQGGETQYF
TRBJ1-4 | . | TRBV7-9 | 14 | few | TGTGCCAGCAGCTTATCCACAACTAATGAAAAACTGTTTTTT | CASSLSTTNEKLFF
TRBJ2-2 | TRBD2 | TRBV6-6 | 13 | . | TGTGCCAGCGCTAGCGGGGCCACCGGGGAGCTGTTTTTT | CASASGATGELFF
TRBJ2-1 | . | TRBV6-5 | 12 | . | TGTGCCAGCAGTTTACAGGAAAATGAGCAGTTCTTC | CASSLQENEQFF
TRBJ1-2 | TRBD1 | TRBV11-2 | 12 | . | TGTGCCAGCAGCCGGACAGGGTATGGCTACACCTTC | CASSRTGYGYTF
TRBJ2-1 | . | TRBV12-5 | 14 | . | TGTGCTAGTGGTTTGACAGGGCGCACGAATGAGCAGTTCTTC | CASGLTGRTNEQFF
TRBJ2-7 | . | TRBV7-2 | 15 | . | TGTGCCAGCAGCTTAGGGGGCGGGATCCCCTACGAGCAGTACTTC | CASSLGGGIPYEQYF
TRBJ1-5 | TRBD1 | TRBV19 | 17 | . | TGTGCCAGTAGTATAGCCCCCGGGACAGGGACCAATCAGCCCCAGCATTTT | CASSIAPGTGTNQPQHF
TRBJ1-4 | . | TRBV4-1 | 16 | . | TGCGCCAGCAGCCAAGCCGACCGCCTTGGAGGGGAAAAACTGTTTTTT | CASSQADRLGGEKLFF
TRBJ1-5 | TRBD1 | TRBV11-3 | 13 | . | TGTGCCACCCCACTTTACAGGGGTCAGCCCCAGCATTTT | CATPLYRGQPQHF
TRBJ2-1 | TRBD1 | TRBV27 | 12 | . | TGTGCCAGCAGTTCAGGGGGCTGGGAGCAGTTCTTC | CASSSGGWEQFF
TRBJ1-2 | TRBD1 | TRBV12-3/TRBV12-4 | 13 | . | TGTGCCAGCAGTTTGGACAGGGTGGGAGGCTACACCTTC | CASSLDRVGGYTF
TRBJ2-3 | TRBD2 | TRBV29-1 | 13 | . | TGCAGCGCCGGACTAGCGGCCACAGATACGCAGTATTTT | CSAGLAATDTQYF
TRBJ1-2 | . | TRBV4-1 | 15 | . | TGCGCCAGCAGCCAAGCGACAGGCGTAATGGGTGGCTACACCTTC | CASSQATGVMGGYTF
TRBJ2-3 | TRBD2 | TRBV7-6 | 18 | . | TGTGCCAGCAGCTTACGGGGGGTGACTAGCGGGAGTGCAGATACGCAGTATTTT | CASSLRGVTSGSADTQYF
TRBJ2-3 | TRBD2 | TRBV9 | 20 | once | TGTGCCAGCAGCGTAGTTAGGGGAGAGGCTAGCGGGGGACACACAGATACGCAGTATTTT | CASSVVRGEASGGHTDTQYF
TRBJ2-5 | TRBD2 | TRBV3-1/TRBV3-2 | 14 | . | TGTGCCAGCAGTCCTAGCGGGACCGGGGAGACCCAGTACTTC | CASSPSGTGETQYF
TRBJ1-1 | TRBD1 | TRBV7-9 | 12 | . | TGTGCCAGCCGGGACAGGGAGACTGAAGCTTTCTTT | CASRDRETEAFF
TRBJ2-7 | TRBD1 | TRBV28 | 17 | . | TGTGCCAGCAGTTTATTTACTTGGAACAGGGGAATGAACGAGCAGTACTTC | CASSLFTWNRGMNEQYF
TRBJ2-7 | . | TRBV30 | 12 | . | TGTGCCTGGAGCTTCGCTCGCCGGGAGCAGTACTTC | CAWSFARREQYF
TRBJ2-2 | TRBD1 | TRBV5-4 | 15 | . | TGTGCCAGCAGCTTCGGACAGGGGGCGGCCGGGGAGCTGTTTTTT | CASSFGQGAAGELFF
TRBJ1-4 | . | TRBV5-6 | 14 | . | TGTGCCAGCAGCTTAAGGCAGACAAATGAAAAACTGTTTTTT | CASSLRQTNEKLFF
TRBJ1-1 | . | TRBV6-5 | 14 | . | TGTGCCAGCAGTTACTCGAGGGTACACACTGAAGCTTTCTTT | CASSYSRVHTEAFF
TRBJ1-1 | TRBD1 | TRBV2 | 14 | . | TGTGCCAGCCAGGACAGGGGGCGGAACACTGAAGCTTTCTTT | CASQDRGRNTEAFF
TRBJ2-5 | . | TRBV24-1 | 15 | . | TGTGCCACCAGTGACCCATCGACAGGTCGGGAGACCCAGTACTTC | CATSDPSTGRETQYF
TRBJ1-6 | . | TRBV10-1 | 15 | once | TGCGCCAGCAGTGAGGGCCGAAGTTATAATTCACCCCTCCACTTT | CASSEGRSYNSPLHF
TRBJ2-7 | TRBD1 | TRBV27 | 16 | . | TGTGCCAGCAGTGCCTCGTTGGGACAGGAAGTCTACGAGCAGTACTTC | CASSASLGQEVYEQYF
TRBJ1-5 | TRBD1 | TRBV28 | 18 | . | TGTGCCAGCCAGGATTGGGGACAGGGGATTTTGAGCAATCAGCCCCAGCATTTT | CASQDWGQGILSNQPQHF
TRBJ1-4 | TRBD1 | TRBV27 | 15 | . | TGTGCCAGCAGTCCGCCGACAGGGGTCGGTGAAAAACTGTTTTTT | CASSPPTGVGEKLFF
TRBJ2-7 | TRBD1 | TRBV4-1 | 15 | . | TGCGCCAGCAGCCAAGAAGGAGGACAGGCCTACGAGCAGTACTTC | CASSQEGGQAYEQYF
TRBJ2-7 | . | TRBV7-2 | 15 | . | TGTGCCAGCAGCTTAGCTCAGGGGGGTCCCTACGAGCAGTACTTC | CASSLAQGGPYEQYF
TRBJ1-2 | . | TRBV27 | 14 | once | TGTGCCACCCCCTGCGGGGGAGCAGGCTATGGCTACACCTTC | CATPCGGAGYGYTF
TRBJ1-5 | TRBD1 | TRBV19 | 18 | . | TGTGCCAGTAGTCCCCGGGACAGGGCAAAAGATAGCAATCAGCCCCAGCATTTT | CASSPRDRAKDSNQPQHF
TRBJ1-2 | . | TRBV3-1/TRBV3-2 | 14 | . | TGTGCCAGCAGCCCGGGACACAGTAACTATGGCTACACCTTC | CASSPGHSNYGYTF